Given below is one T cell receptor beta chain in context. Its antigen is undetermined. The 5'RACE template-switching step produced TCR cDNA and added a universal primer site and UMIs. TCRdb processed the 5' RACE reads anew with MiXCR; each CDR3 protein has one entry. The table lists roughly 330,000 distinct CDR3 sequences, around 7% of them singletons. The CDR3 loop spans 15 amino acids. V gave up 3 bases and J gave up 1 base; unmatched junction bases: 5. The data were taken from a study of T cells after yellow fever vaccination. Study-wide points: A large majority of primary-vaccination clones showed up again after the booster (approximately 95% CD4, almost 90% CD8). Researchers noted that a small share of clonotypes showed up in both CD4 and CD8 compartments.

The sequencing here drew on PBMCs, taken 45 days after the first yellow fever vaccination. The sequence derives from a man aged 18-30 years who received the YFV17D yellow fever vaccine. The chain is built from TRBV12-3 or TRBV12-4 and TRBJ2-7; 8 bases are shared with TRBD1. CDR3 region: CASSLDRDGSYEQYV. The CDR3 coding sequence is TGTGCCAGCAGTTTGGACAGGGATGGGTCCTACGAGCAGTACGTC.